This T cell receptor (beta chain) emerged from a study of vaccination and CD4 T cells after COVID-19. Whole-study context: Convalescent participants consisted of six males and four females, two being Hispanic. Controls had a CEFX pool, an HIV-1 Nef pool, or no peptide added.

Cultured CD4+ T-cell DNA underwent Oncomine TCR Beta short-read sequencing. Using its own MiXCR run on the PCR reads, TCRdb lists one record per CDR3 protein. The table shows about 12,000 distinct CDR3 sequences, with more than 70% occurring only once. Treatment reported: approximately 10-day PBMC culture with coronavirus spike peptide pools or control peptides (ViraFEST assay). About this clonotype itself: Its antigen is as yet unknown.

The V end was cut by 6 bases, the J end by 3 bases, with 12 bases between. CDR3 length: 14 amino acids. CDR1 is SNHLY, CDR2 FYNNEI, per germline. This sequence was found in a human donor who had recovered from COVID-19. Input material: CD4+ T cells from blood, cultured in vitro. The V call is TRBV2, the J call TRBJ2-4; D may be TRBD1 or TRBD2 (6 bases each). This CDR3 reads CASRVQGGKNIQYF. The CDR3 DNA reads as TGTGCCAGCAGAGTACAGGGAGGCAAAAACATTCAGTACTTC.